This entry is about one T cell receptor (beta chain). The record originates from a study of identical twins. Germline lookup yields CDR1 KGHDR and CDR2 SFDVKD. CDR3 length: 14 residues. J gave up 5 bases and V 3 bases, and 5 bases lay outside the gene matches. TCRdb redid the calling of the 5' RACE reads with MiXCR, one entry per CDR3 protein. The data contain around 1.7 million distinct CDR3 sequences, about 32% of them singletons. The clonotype originates from a newborn girl in good health. The chain carries TRBV24-1 and TRBJ2-5; 7 bases are shared with TRBD1. The sample was cord blood. The CDR3 sequence is CATSDAGQVETQYF. CDR3 nucleotides: TGTGCCACCAGTGATGCCGGACAGGTGGAGACCCAGTACTTC.